The clone carrying this T cell receptor beta chain has just a few counts. Treatment defined: 15 Gy SBRT to primary tumor, nephrectomy 4 weeks later. Repertoires were generated with immunoSEQ multiplex PCR, while TCRdb's copy carries only in-frame clones and drops some. Found here are about 16,000 clones, 50% of them singletons; the top ten hold under 50%. Germline values: CDR1 MDHEN, CDR2 SYDVKM. V was clipped by 5 bases and J by 0 bases; unmatched bases: 4. The CDR3 sequence is 15 residues long. This sample was included in a study of radiation and T cells in renal cell carcinoma. This chain uses TRBV28 with TRBJ2-4, with 7 bases fitting TRBD1. This sequence originates from a woman in her sixties with renal cell carcinoma. The source material was tumor tissue, sampled from a patient whose treatment included radiotherapy and nephrectomy. DNA for the CDR3: TGTGCCAGCAGTCCAGGGGGTGCAGCCAAAAACATTCAGTACTTC. The encoded protein is CASSPGGAAKNIQYF.